One sample yielded the 6 T cell receptor beta chains listed below, sequenced in a study of post-analysis software for immune sequencing data. Overall study findings and caveats: Included in a set of roughly 5 TRBV segments more frequent in patients than controls were TRBV5-6, TRBV5-1 and TRBV20-1.

Tagging with unique molecular identifiers was a feature of the TCR beta cDNA libraries. TCRdb reanalysed the PCR reads using MiXCR and keeps one entry per CDR3 protein. Among 350,000 to 450,000 distinct CDR3 sequences listed, about a third were seen once. These receptors' antigens are unknown. Sequenced sample: blood. The receptors shown here come from a girl aged 5-17 years with multiple sclerosis.

V and J are TRBV29-1 and TRBJ1-1; perhaps TRBD1 as D (5 bases). Germline assignment: CDR1 SQVTM and CDR2 ANQGSEA. There are 12 residues in the CDR3. V dropped 3 bases and J dropped 10 bases, with 15 bases sitting between them. CDR3 sequence reads: CSVDTREVGAFF. DNA for the CDR3: TGCAGCGTTGATACCAGGGAGGTTGGAGCTTTCTTT.

In this sample, this clonotype turned up many times. This rearrangement joins TRBV20-1 to TRBJ2-3, with TRBD2 matching over 7 bases. J was trimmed by 7 bases and V by 3 bases; bases with no gene match: 13. The germline V gene encodes CDR1 DFQATT and CDR2 SNEGSKA (reference sequence). The CDR3 runs 15 residues. The CDR3 here is CSASSWEGLINTQYF. CDR3 DNA: TGCAGTGCTAGTTCGTGGGAGGGCCTTATTAATACGCAGTATTTT.

The chain links TRBV29-1 to TRBJ2-1; D remains unclear. V was shortened by 3 bases and J by 4 bases, with 13 bases between the two germline ends. Germline CDR1 SQVTM, CDR2 ANQGSEA. This CDR3 is built from 14 residues. CDR3 residues: CSVDLRSEYNEQFF. The CDR3 bases are TGCAGCGTTGATCTGCGGTCAGAATACAATGAGCAGTTCTTC.

The chain couples TRBV3-1 to TRBJ1-2; D perhaps matches TRBD1 (6 bases). The CDR3 runs 14 residues. V was cut by 6 bases and J by 4 bases, with 15 bases left in between. The V gene's germline CDR1 is LGHDT and CDR2 YNNKEL (reference sequence). The CDR3 protein is CASSPGQWVYGYTF. Written as DNA, the CDR3 is TGTGCCAGCAGTCCCGGACAGTGGGTCTATGGCTACACCTTC.

The chain combines TRBV18 with TRBJ2-3; 12 nucleotides match TRBD2. V lost 4 bases, J lost 0 bases, and 5 bases stayed unmatched. The CDR3 spans 17 residues. Germline V lookup: CDR1 KGHSH, CDR2 LQKENI. The CDR3 coding sequence is TGTGCCAGCTCACGACTAGGGACTAGCGGGAGCACAGATACGCAGTATTTT. Amino acids: CASSRLGTSGSTDTQYF. Using reference TRBV18 and TRBJ2-3 for the parts outside the CDR3, the full variable domain is NAGVMQNPRHLVRRRGQEARLRCSPMKGHSHVYWYRQLPEEGLKFMVYLQKENIIDESGMPKERFSAEFPKEGPSILRIQQVVRGDSAAYFCASSRLGTSGSTDTQYFGPGTRLTVL.

V usage is TRBV7-9 and J usage is TRBJ2-2, with D perhaps assigned TRBD1 or TRBD2 (5 bases each). The CDR3 runs to 15 residues. Germline CDR1 is SEHNR and CDR2 is FQNEAQ (reference sequence). V was trimmed by 7 bases and J by 7 bases, leaving 19 bases between them. The CDR3 coding sequence is TGTGCCAGCACGCCGGGGCGGTCCGGAGGCGGGGAGCTGTTTTTT. Its protein is CASTPGRSGGGELFF. The complete variable domain, with remaining parts taken from reference TRBV7-9 and TRBJ2-2, reads DTGVSQNPRHKITKRGQNVTFRCDPISEHNRLYWYRQTLGQGPEFLTYFQNEAQLEKSRLLSDRFSAERPKGSFSTLEIQRTEQGDSAMYLCASTPGRSGGGELFFGEGSRLTVL.